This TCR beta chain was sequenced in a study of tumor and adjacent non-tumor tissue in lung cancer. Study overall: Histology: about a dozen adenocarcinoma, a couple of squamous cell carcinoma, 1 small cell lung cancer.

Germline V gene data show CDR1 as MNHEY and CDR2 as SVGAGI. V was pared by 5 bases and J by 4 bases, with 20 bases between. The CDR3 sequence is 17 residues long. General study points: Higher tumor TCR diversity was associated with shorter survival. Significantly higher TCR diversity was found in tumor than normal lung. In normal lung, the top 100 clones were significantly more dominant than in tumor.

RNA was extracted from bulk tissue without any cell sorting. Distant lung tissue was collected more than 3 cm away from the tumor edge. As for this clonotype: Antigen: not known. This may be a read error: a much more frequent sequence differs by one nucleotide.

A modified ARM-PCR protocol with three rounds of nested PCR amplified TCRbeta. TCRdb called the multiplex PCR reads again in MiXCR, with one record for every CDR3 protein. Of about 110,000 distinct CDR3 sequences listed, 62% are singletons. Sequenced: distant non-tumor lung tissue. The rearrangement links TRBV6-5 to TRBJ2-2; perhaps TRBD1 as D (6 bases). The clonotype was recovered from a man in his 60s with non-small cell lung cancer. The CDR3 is CASSRQQGTKSTGELFF. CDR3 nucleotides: TGTGCCAGCAGTCGCCAGCAGGGGACCAAATCCACCGGGGAGCTGTTTTTT.